A selection of T cell receptor beta chains follows, all from one sample in a study of human T cells and chemical hapten exposure. TCRdb ran MiXCR on the RACE reads and lists one entry per CDR3 protein. The table records 300,000 to 450,000 distinct CDR3 sequences, about 5.1% of them present only once. The starting material was whole blood, obtained in connection with sensitization to the hapten diphenylcyclopropenone (DPC). These receptor sequences come from a woman aged 45-65 years with alopecia areata. Some clones in this sample may be carry-over from other donors' samples. Both conserved end residues are part of each CDR3. Each record gives: V gene, D gene, clone size, J gene, CDR3 DNA, CDR3 protein. A D gene is named only where the DNA matches it firmly. Clone size is stated in some rows and not others, as once, few, many or a class when expanded.

TRBV12-3/TRBV12-4	.	few	TRBJ1-1	TGTGCCAGCAGCCTCCAGGCCCCTGAAGCTTTCTTT	CASSLQAPEAFF
TRBV4-2	.	many	TRBJ2-5	TGTGCCAGCAGCCAGGCCGGACAGCCAGAGACCCAGTACTTC	CASSQAGQPETQYF
TRBV7-8	.	.	TRBJ2-3	TGTGCCAGCAGAGGGGGAAGGGCAGATACGCAGTATTTT	CASRGGRADTQYF
TRBV5-6	.	many	TRBJ1-5	TGTGCCAGCAGCTTGGGTACAAGTCAGCCCCAGCATTTT	CASSLGTSQPQHF
TRBV21-1	.	many	TRBJ2-7	TGTGCCAGCATCCTGAGCAGGGGCGGCAGTTACGAGCAGTACTTC	CASILSRGGSYEQYF
TRBV5-6	.	many	TRBJ2-7	TGTGCCAGCAGCTCGGGACGGACAAGCTCCTACGAGCAGTACTTC	CASSSGRTSSYEQYF
TRBV11-2	TRBD2	many	TRBJ2-1	TGTGCCAGCAGCGATAGCGGGAGAACCTACAATGAGCAGTTCTTC	CASSDSGRTYNEQFF
TRBV6-2/TRBV6-3	TRBD2	few	TRBJ2-3	TGTGCCAGCAGAGCGGGAGCCACAGATACGCAGTATTTT	CASRAGATDTQYF
TRBV5-1	TRBD1	many	TRBJ1-4	TGCGCCAGCAGCTTGGGTCCCGGGACAGGGCCAGCTAATGAAAAACTGTTTTTT	CASSLGPGTGPANEKLFF
TRBV12-3/TRBV12-4	.	few	TRBJ1-5	TGTGCCAGCAGTTTTTCGGGGGTATTTGGGCCCCAGCATTTT	CASSFSGVFGPQHF
TRBV6-5	.	.	TRBJ1-1	TGTGCCAGCAGTTCCCGGCTGAACACTGAAGCTTTCTTT	CASSSRLNTEAFF
TRBV24-1	.	few	TRBJ2-2	TGTGCCACCGGGGATAACACCGGGGAGCTGTTTTTT	CATGDNTGELFF
TRBV2	TRBD2	few	TRBJ2-3	TGTGCCAGCAGGGCCCTCCCGGGGGGAACAGATACGCAGTATTTT	CASRALPGGTDTQYF
TRBV28	TRBD1	many	TRBJ2-7	TGTGCCAGCAGTTCGATCAGACAGGGTGCCTACGAGCAGTACTTC	CASSSIRQGAYEQYF
TRBV4-1	.	many	TRBJ1-5	TGCGCCAGCAGCCAAGTTTCGGGGGCTCCGGGTCAGCCCCAGCATTTT	CASSQVSGAPGQPQHF
TRBV5-5	.	few	TRBJ2-2	TGTGCCAGCAGCTTTCAGACTGCTGCGAACACCGGGGAGCTGTTTTTT	CASSFQTAANTGELFF
TRBV12-3/TRBV12-4	TRBD1	.	TRBJ2-1	TGTGCCAGCAGCCCCGGACAGGGGGTAAATGAGCAGTTCTTC	CASSPGQGVNEQFF
TRBV7-2	.	few	TRBJ1-6	TGTGCCAGCACATTGGGGGACAACACTTATAATTCACCCCTCCACTTT	CASTLGDNTYNSPLHF
TRBV5-1	.	many	TRBJ1-2	TGCGCCAGCAGCTTGGGGGCCGATGGCTACACCTTC	CASSLGADGYTF
TRBV27	.	many	TRBJ1-1	TGTGCCATCCGATCCCAGGGCGCGGAGGCTTTCTTT	CAIRSQGAEAFF
TRBV6-2/TRBV6-3	TRBD2	many	TRBJ2-2	TGTGCCAGCAGTTACGCCGTAGCGGGAGGGAACACCGGGGAGCTGTTTTTT	CASSYAVAGGNTGELFF
TRBV12-3/TRBV12-4	TRBD1	many	TRBJ1-5	TGTGCCAGCAGTTCCGGGGACCGACAGGGTACTAGGACCAATCAGCCCCAGCATTTT	CASSSGDRQGTRTNQPQHF